These 12 T cell receptor beta chains came from one sample sequenced in a study of naive and memory T cell subsets. Ligated cDNA underwent four rounds of PCR with nested alpha and beta constant region primers and SP2. From the 5' RACE reads, TCRdb called clonotypes with MiXCR, one entry per CDR3 protein. Seen here are tens of thousands of distinct CDR3 sequences, about 7.2% observed once, and the top ten hold over 7.5%. A UMI-containing oligonucleotide was joined by 3' ligation to the TCR cDNA template. The receptors originated from a male donor in good health.

This clonotype was detected ten times or more. This rearrangement joins TRBV4-1 to TRBJ2-7; 11 bases map to TRBD1. CDR3 length: 17 amino acids. Germline values: CDR1 MGHRA, CDR2 YSYEKL. J lost 3 bases, V lost 0 bases, and 7 bases had no gene match. The CDR3 DNA reads TGCGCCAGCAGCCAAGACCCTGGGACAGGGGGGGACTACGAGCAGTACTTC. Its protein is CASSQDPGTGGDYEQYF.

The gene calls are TRBV29-1 and TRBJ1-1, with D hard to call. Germline lookup yields CDR1 SQVTM and CDR2 ANQGSEA. The CDR3 extends over 12 amino acids. Between the trimmed V and J ends, which lost 3 bases and 6 bases, there was a span of 11 bases. In nucleotides, the CDR3 is TGCAGCGTTGATGAGGTTGCACCTGAAGCTTTCTTT. Its translation: CSVDEVAPEAFF.

V and J are TRBV27 and TRBJ2-1; no reliable D call. Germline V gene data show CDR1 as MNHEY and CDR2 as SMNVEV (reference sequence). The length of the CDR3 is 14 residues. V was clipped by 3 bases and J by 1 base, with 7 bases between them. The CDR3 bases are TGTGCCAGCAGTTTGTTTGGATCCTACAATGAGCAGTTCTTC. Translated, it gives CASSLFGSYNEQFF.

This clonotype has only a few counts. The chain's CDR3 is CASSSGASPTNEQFF. In nucleotides, the CDR3 is TGTGCCAGCAGTTCAGGGGCTAGCCCCACCAATGAGCAGTTCTTC. This sequence joins TRBV6-5 and TRBJ2-1, with a weak D call TRBD1 (6 bases). V was pared by 4 bases and J by 6 bases, with 16 bases between. This CDR3 region has 15 residues. Per germline, CDR1 MNHEY and CDR2 SVGAGI.

This clonotype was seen only a few times. The V call is TRBV7-2, the J call TRBJ2-7; the D gene could be TRBD1 or TRBD2 (6 bases each). Germline CDR1 SGHTA, CDR2 FQGNSA. V was pared by 5 bases and J by 1 base, with 15 bases between. The CDR3 runs 15 residues. The CDR3: CASSPTGAFSYEQYF. The CDR3, as DNA: TGTGCCAGCAGCCCCACGGGGGCGTTTTCCTACGAGCAGTACTTC.

The chain joins TRBV5-1 to TRBJ1-4; no firm D call. The CDR3 length is 13 residues. The V end lost 6 bases, the J end lost 4 bases, and 10 bases lay between the germline ends. Germline V gene data show CDR1 as SGHRS and CDR2 as YFSETQ. The CDR3 sequence: CASKRVINEKLFF. CDR3 DNA sequence: TGCGCCAGCAAACGAGTCATTAATGAAAAACTGTTTTTT.

Worth noting for this clonotype: The junction departs from germline at one end; a sequencing error may be responsible. The genes are TRBV19 and TRBJ2-7; 9 bases match TRBD2. The CDR3 runs to 13 residues. CDR1 is LNHDA and CDR2 is SQIVND in the germline V gene (reference sequence). The CDR3 loop reads CTSRGLAIGEQYF. DNA for the CDR3: TGTACCAGTAGGGGACTAGCAATCGGCGAGCAGTACTTC.

This clonotype was detected many times. The chain is built from TRBV6-1 and TRBJ2-1; 9 bases fit TRBD2. Trimming took 4 bases from V and 0 from J; bases not matched to a gene: 7. CDR1 is MNHNS and CDR2 is SASEGT in the germline V gene. The CDR3 has 17 amino acids. This chain's CDR3 is CASSVNGLASSYNEQFF. Written as DNA, the CDR3 is TGTGCCAGCAGTGTTAACGGACTAGCGAGCTCCTACAATGAGCAGTTCTTC.

This clonotype was detected a few times. The gene calls are TRBV29-1 and TRBJ1-4; D not resolved. Between the trimmed V and J ends, which lost 4 bases and 6 bases, there was a span of 9 bases. This CDR3 has 12 residues. Germline CDR1 reads SQVTM; CDR2 reads ANQGSEA. In DNA, the CDR3 is TGCAGCGTTGGAGGGATAGATGAAAAACTGTTTTTT. Protein sequence: CSVGGIDEKLFF.

This clonotype was seen at least ten times. The chain has TRBV5-4 and TRBJ1-5; D gene ambiguous. V lost 2 bases and J 5 bases, leaving 8 bases between the germline ends. This CDR3 spans 13 amino acids. From germline, CDR1 is SGHNT and CDR2 YYREEE (reference sequence). CDR3 loop: CASSFQPDQPQHF. CDR3 nucleotide sequence: TGTGCCAGCAGCTTTCAACCGGATCAGCCCCAGCATTTT.

This clonotype was recorded many times. This chain joins TRBV29-1 and TRBJ1-5, with D possibly being TRBD1 (5 bases). V dropped 3 bases and J dropped 5 bases, with 11 bases sitting between them. The CDR3 sequence is 13 residues long. From germline, CDR1 is SQVTM and CDR2 ANQGSEA. The chain's CDR3 is CSVDLGGDQPQHF. The CDR3 nucleotides read TGCAGCGTTGACTTGGGGGGTGATCAGCCCCAGCATTTT.

This clonotype was counted at least ten times. CDR3 nucleotides: TGTGCCAGCAGTATGGGGACAGGGGAAAATCAGCCCCAGCATTTT. Translation gives CASSMGTGENQPQHF. This sequence joins TRBV6-5 and TRBJ1-5; 10 bases are a match to TRBD1. Germline lookup yields CDR1 MNHEY and CDR2 SVGAGI. This CDR3 spans 15 amino acids. Losses at the gene ends were 5 bases for V and 4 bases for J; bases not matched to a gene: 5.